This note documents a single T cell receptor beta chain sequence. TCRdb's table, derived via immunoSEQ multiplex PCR, lists solely in-frame clones and lacks some. This repertoire shows about 46,000 clones, 92% found once; its top ten account for 2.2%. Germline CDR1 reads SGHRS; CDR2 reads YFSETQ. V was shortened by 4 bases and J by 0 bases, with 11 bases between the two germline ends. The CDR3 sequence is 15 residues long. The sample comes from a study of T cell changes during pregnancy in multiple sclerosis. J is TRBJ1-3 and V is TRBV5-1; D might be TRBD1 (6 bases). The specimen was peripheral blood, collected in the third trimester of pregnancy. The clonotype was recovered from a female donor with multiple sclerosis, enrolled in a pregnancy study. The CDR3 region has the DNA TGCGCCAGCAGCGCGGACAGCTTCTCTGGAAACACCATATATTTT. This encodes CASSADSFSGNTIYF.